The TCR beta chain described here comes from a study of shared clonotypes between healthy human individuals. Points from the study as a whole: Sampling included only blood; tissue repertoires likely differ.

V lost 8 bases and J lost 0, with 14 bases in between. The CDR3 spans 14 residues. CDR1 is SNHLY and CDR2 is FYNNEI in the germline V gene. Sequenced by immunoSEQ multiplex PCR; TCRdb stores in-frame clones only, minus some. The table records millions of clones, roughly 94% of them present only once. Concerning this clone itself: Its antigen is currently unknown. Other DNA sequences in this sample translate to the same CDR3.

This clonotype originated in a man aged 18 to 35 in good health. The V and J genes are TRBV2 and TRBJ2-7; possibly TRBD1 for D (7 bases). The material sequenced was naive CD4+ T cells sorted from blood. Subset denoted: CD45RA+ positively selected. CDR3 nucleotide sequence: TGTGCCAGCCGGGGGACAGCGAGCTCCTACGAGCAGTACTTC. Protein product: CASRGTASSYEQYF. Full variable domain (remainder filled in from reference TRBV2 and TRBJ2-7): EPEVTQTPSHQVTQMGQEVILRCVPISNHLYFYWYRQILGQKVEFLVSFYNNEISEKSEIFDDQFSVERPDGSNFTLKIRSTKLEDSAMYFCASRGTASSYEQYFGPGTRLTVT.